The present TCR beta chain was sequenced within a study of cytomegalovirus exposure and HLA in healthy donors. Study-level background: Unique TCR beta sequences numbering some 120 million came from approximately 180 million T cells in an earlier analysis.

In the case of this clone: The antigen remains undetermined. Germline and junction disagree at one end, which may indicate a read error.

Germline V gives CDR1 MDHEN, CDR2 SYDVKM. The CDR3 is made up of 15 amino acids. 13 Jbeta primers and 60 Vbeta primers were used for the PCR. Libraries were prepared by immunoSEQ multiplex PCR; TCRdb keeps only in-frame clonotypes and omits some of them. The repertoire includes around 150,000 clones, 75% to 90% of them detected once, and about 8.1% sits in the top ten. General study findings and limits: A missense DCLRE1C variant was associated with V- and J-gene trimming of TCR beta chains in a later analysis, and an independent cohort replicated the association. HLA-A and HLA-B allele assignments for most subjects were reportedly predicted accurately using TCR beta sequences. An assumption of roughly uniform sequencing depth across donors underlay the presence/absence analyses.

The receptor was derived from a woman aged 50 to 60 in good health and CMV-seropositive. Sequencing was done on a sample of PBMCs. This chain joins TRBV28 and TRBJ1-1; TRBD1 is a possible D gene (5 bases). In nucleotides, the CDR3 is TGTGCCGGCAGTTTCTCAACAGCAGGGTTTACTGAAGCTTTCTTT. It codes for CAGSFSTAGFTEAFF.